The present entry profiles one T cell receptor (beta chain) with its context. Its antigen is not identified. The sample comes from a study of beta chain features in type 1 diabetes. There are 14 residues in the CDR3. In germline, CDR1 is KGHSH, CDR2 LQKENI. The V end was cut by 2 bases, the J end by 7 bases, with 12 bases between. Sorting based on CD45RO/CCR7/CD25/CD127/CD95/CD27 separated CD4+ naive, central memory, regulatory and stem cell-like memory cells. Without exception, sorted populations had purity beyond 95%. All of the isolated RNA was reverse transcribed, so expressed TCRB transcripts were sequenced. Each sample of naive, central memory or regulatory T cells had, on average, roughly 3.4 million reads. The table came from immunoSEQ multiplex PCR; TCRdb's copy has only in-frame clones and leaves some out. The table shows about 260,000 clones, with over 20% occurring only once. The study, taken as a whole, reports: Within the patient group, naive, central memory and Treg TCRB repertoires appeared more similar to each other than within healthy donors. All four CD4+ subsets from Type 1 diabetes patients carried moderately but significantly shorter TCRB CDR3s.

The source of this sequence is a middle-aged woman with type 1 diabetes. The chain links TRBV18 to TRBJ2-1, with D perhaps matching TRBD2 (5 bases). Sequences were obtained from naive CD4+ T cells from blood. The DNA for the CDR3 is TGTGCCAGCTCACCAGTTCAAACGGGGAATGAGCAGTTCTTC. Encoded protein: CASSPVQTGNEQFF. Complete variable domain (other parts from reference TRBV18 and TRBJ2-1): NAGVMQNPRHLVRRRGQEARLRCSPMKGHSHVYWYRQLPEEGLKFMVYLQKENIIDESGMPKERFSAEFPKEGPSILRIQQVVRGDSAAYFCASSPVQTGNEQFFGPGTRLTVL.